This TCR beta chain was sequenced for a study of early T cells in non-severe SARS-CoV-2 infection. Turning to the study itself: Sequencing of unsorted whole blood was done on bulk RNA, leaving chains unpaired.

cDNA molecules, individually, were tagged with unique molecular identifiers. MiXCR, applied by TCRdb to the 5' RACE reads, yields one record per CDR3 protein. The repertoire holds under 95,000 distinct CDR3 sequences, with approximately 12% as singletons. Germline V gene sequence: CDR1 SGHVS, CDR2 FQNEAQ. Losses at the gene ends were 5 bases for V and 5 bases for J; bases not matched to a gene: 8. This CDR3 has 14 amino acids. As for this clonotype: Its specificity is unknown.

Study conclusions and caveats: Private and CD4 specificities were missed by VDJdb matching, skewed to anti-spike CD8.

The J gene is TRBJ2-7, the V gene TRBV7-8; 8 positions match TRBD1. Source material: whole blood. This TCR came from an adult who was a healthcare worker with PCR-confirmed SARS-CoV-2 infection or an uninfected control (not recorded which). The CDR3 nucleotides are TGTGCCAGCAGCCTCTTGGTACAGGGGGACGAGCAGTACTTC. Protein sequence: CASSLLVQGDEQYF.